These T cell receptor beta chains were read from a single sample in a study of shared clonotypes between healthy human individuals. Produced via immunoSEQ multiplex PCR; TCRdb's table is partial and in-frame only. The sample lists about 2 million clones, roughly 95% occurring once. The sequencing input was naive CD4+ T cells sorted from blood. Receptors originate from a man aged 18-30 years in good health. CDR3s include the opening cysteine and the closing phenylalanine or tryptophan. D genes are given only for firm matches. Where a row states a size, it is once, few, many or the class of an expanded clone; other rows omit it.

>-|TRBJ1-2|-|TRBV6-5
CASSQGQNYGYTF
TGTGCCAGCAGTCAAGGACAGAACTATGGCTACACCTTC
>-|TRBJ2-1|-|TRBV18
CASSQGGTSWNEQFF
TGTGCCAGCTCACAAGGCGGGACCTCCTGGAATGAGCAGTTCTTC
>-|TRBJ1-1|-|TRBV4-3
CASSQHYSTEAFF
TGCGCCAGCAGCCAACATTATAGTACTGAAGCTTTCTTT
>-|TRBJ2-2|-|TRBV7-9
CASSLNLAGEIAGELFF
TGTGCCAGCAGCTTAAATTTGGCAGGGGAGATCGCCGGGGAGCTGTTTTTT
>-|TRBJ2-4|TRBD1|TRBV28
CASSSQGVAKNIQYF
TGTGCCAGCAGTAGCCAGGGGGTTGCCAAAAACATTCAGTACTTC
>-|TRBJ1-5|TRBD1|TRBV15
CATSRTRGLGNQPQHF
TGTGCCACCAGCAGAACTAGGGGGCTAGGCAATCAGCCCCAGCATTTT
>-|TRBJ2-7|-|TRBV19
CASSIEPGYEQYF
TGTGCCAGTAGTATAGAGCCAGGGTACGAGCAGTACTTC
>-|TRBJ2-2|TRBD1|TRBV5-6
CASRRDSYTGELFF
TGTGCCAGCAGAAGGGACAGCTACACCGGGGAGCTGTTTTTT
>once|TRBJ2-3|-|TRBV19
CASSMSRESDTQYF
TGTGCCAGTAGTATGAGCAGGGAGTCAGATACGCAGTATTTT
>-|TRBJ2-1|TRBD2|TRBV11-2
CASSFPGLAYYNEQFF
TGTGCCAGCAGCTTCCCGGGACTAGCGTACTACAATGAGCAGTTCTTC
>-|TRBJ2-1|-|TRBV6-1
CATSALPGDNEQFF
TGTGCCACGTCCGCCTTACCGGGGGACAATGAGCAGTTCTTC
>-|TRBJ2-1|TRBD2|TRBV7-2
CASSSGLAGGGDEQFF
TGTGCCAGCAGCTCAGGACTAGCGGGAGGTGGGGATGAGCAGTTCTTC